The 13 T cell receptor beta chains given below trace back to one sample, sequenced in a study of CD8+CD57+ T cells in acquired aplastic anemia. Patients chosen for sequencing had shown CD8+CD57+ cell expansion by flow cytometry. For CDR3 and TCR beta VDJ profiling, genomic DNA was the template used. TCRdb re-derived calls from the reads in MiXCR, one entry per CDR3 protein. This sample has 450,000 to 600,000 distinct CDR3 sequences, with around 30% found just once. Sequenced sample: sorted CD4+, CD8+, or CD8+CD57+ T cells (not recorded which) from PBMCs. The receptors derive from a human donor with aplastic anemia.

This clonotype has just a few counts. V gene TRBV11-2 combines with J gene TRBJ2-7, with TRBD2 matching 12 bases. Germline CDR1 is SGHAT and CDR2 is FQNNGV. V was pared by 5 bases and J by 5 bases, with 19 bases of the junction left unmatched. CDR3 length equals 19 residues. CDR3 region: CASSTRRLAGGYWYDEQYF. CDR3 DNA: TGTGCCAGCAGCACGAGGAGGCTAGCGGGGGGGTACTGGTACGACGAGCAGTACTTC.

This clonotype was counted ten times or more. The chain joins TRBV20-1 to TRBJ2-2; 9 nucleotides align to TRBD2. Trimming cost V 3 bases and J 0 bases; bases outside gene matches: 2. Germline CDR1 and CDR2: DFQATT and SNEGSKA (reference sequence). The CDR3 runs to 15 residues. The CDR3 bases are TGCAGTGCTAGTAGCGGGAGCACGAACACCGGGGAGCTGTTTTTT. As protein: CSASSGSTNTGELFF.

The rearrangement uses TRBV20-1 and TRBJ1-5; D possibly corresponds to TRBD1 (5 bases). Between the trimmed V and J ends, which lost 0 bases and 4 bases, there was a span of 10 bases. The CDR3 is 14 residues long. Germline-derived CDR1 and CDR2 are DFQATT and SNEGSKA (reference sequence). CDR3 DNA sequence: TGCAGTGCTAGAGAAGCGGGACTTAATCAGCCCCAGCATTTT. Protein: CSAREAGLNQPQHF.

This clonotype was detected many times. The rearrangement uses TRBV20-1 and TRBJ1-2; TRBD1 aligns across 12 bases. Germline V lookup: CDR1 DFQATT, CDR2 SNEGSKA (reference sequence). The CDR3 runs to 14 residues. Unmatched junction bases numbered 4, after V lost 4 bases and J lost 4 bases. This CDR3 is CSAIVGQGAYGYTF. The DNA of the CDR3 is TGCAGTGCTATCGTGGGACAGGGGGCCTATGGCTACACCTTC.

V is TRBV19 and J is TRBJ2-5, with D tentatively TRBD2 (8 bases). CDR1 and CDR2 (germline): LNHDA, SQIVND (reference sequence). The CDR3 is made up of 13 amino acids. V shed 3 bases and J shed 7 bases, with 12 bases lying between them. The CDR3 DNA reads as TGTGCCAGTAGTATCGGGGGGGACAGGACCCAGTACTTC. Translating gives CASSIGGDRTQYF.

This clonotype showed up many times. The V call is TRBV7-2, the J call TRBJ2-5; D ambiguous. V shed 3 bases and J shed 5 bases, with 10 bases lying between them. There are 13 residues in the CDR3. Germline V gene data show CDR1 as SGHTA and CDR2 as FQGNSA. CDR3 protein: CASSFGVSETQYF. CDR3 nucleotide sequence: TGTGCCAGCAGCTTTGGAGTCTCGGAGACCCAGTACTTC.

Many counts were recorded for this clonotype. This chain links TRBV10-3 with TRBJ1-5; no definite D call. Trimming removed 6 bases at V and 2 bases at J, with 11 bases between. The CDR3 length is 14 residues. CDR1 ENHRY and CDR2 SYGVKD come from the germline V gene. The CDR3 reads CAIRSSNRNQPQHF. The CDR3 nucleotides are TGTGCCATCAGAAGTTCGAACCGCAATCAGCCCCAGCATTTT.

A few counts support this clonotype. The rearrangement links TRBV20-1 to TRBJ2-2; D is undetermined. The germline V and J ends were trimmed by 5 bases and 4 bases, with 8 bases remaining between them. Germline lookup yields CDR1 DFQATT and CDR2 SNEGSKA (reference sequence). The CDR3 loop spans 12 amino acids. The CDR3 here is CSAQLGTGELFF. CDR3 DNA sequence: TGCAGTGCTCAACTTGGCACCGGGGAGCTGTTTTTT.

On this clonotype itself: Being one base from a much bigger clone, this may be a read error. This CDR3 is CASSSSGQGCGYTF. The CDR3 region has the DNA TGTGCCAGCAGCTCTTCGGGACAGGGCTGTGGCTACACCTTC. The chain uses TRBV7-2 and TRBJ1-2, with 9 bases aligning to TRBD1. After removal of 4 bases from V and 7 bases from J, the junction contained 7 bases not matched to a gene. CDR1 is SGHTA, CDR2 FQGNSA, per germline. The CDR3 length is 14 residues.

Of note for this clonotype: Lacking the conserved final phenylalanine or tryptophan, this CDR3 likely reflects a read error. The chain uses TRBV7-9 and TRBJ2-7, with D perhaps TRBD1 (5 bases). The CDR3 has 11 amino acids. Germline lookup yields CDR1 SEHNR and CDR2 FQNEAQ (reference sequence). V was pared by 6 bases and J by 5 bases, with 8 bases between. The CDR3 here is CASSGADEQYL. The CDR3 bases are TGTGCCAGCAGTGGGGCCGACGAGCAGTACCTC.

This clonotype was recorded many times. Written as DNA, the CDR3 is TGCAGCATGGGCATGGCGGGGTACACAGATACGCAGTATTTT. This sequence encodes CSMGMAGYTDTQYF. The V and J genes are TRBV29-1 and TRBJ2-3; D may be TRBD2 (6 bases). The length of the CDR3 is 14 residues. Germline lookup yields CDR1 SQVTM and CDR2 ANQGSEA. Trimming left V 8 bases short and J 2 bases short, with 17 bases between.

The chain carries TRBV7-3 and TRBJ1-1, with no clear D. Trimming cost V 10 bases and J 1 base, with 7 bases left between them. CDR1 is SGHTA, CDR2 FQGTGA, per germline. The CDR3 is 11 amino acids. The CDR3 reads CATVSNTEAFF. The CDR3 nucleotides are TGTGCCACGGTTTCGAACACTGAAGCTTTCTTT.

This clonotype came up a few times. This chain joins TRBV7-6 and TRBJ2-5, with TRBD2 matching 9 bases. V trimming: 2 bases; J trimming: 2 bases; junction bases outside the gene matches: 12. Germline V gene data show CDR1 as SGHVS and CDR2 as FNYEAQ. This CDR3 comprises 18 residues. In nucleotides, the CDR3 is TGTGCCAGCAGCTTAAACAGCGGTGGCGGGGGGGCACAAGAGACCCAGTACTTC. It encodes CASSLNSGGGGAQETQYF.